This entry describes one T cell receptor beta chain. The data derive from a study of blood T cell repertoires in COVID-19. Trimming cost V 2 bases and J 2 bases; bases outside gene matches: 9. The CDR3 is 19 amino acids. Germline CDR1 SGHVS, CDR2 FNYEAQ. The method was immunoSEQ multiplex PCR; TCRdb's version includes in-frame clones alone and lacks a portion of them. The sample consists of 100,000 to 150,000 clones, 80% of them appearing once. The chain combines TRBV7-6 with TRBJ2-6; 10 nucleotides align to TRBD1. The receptor was isolated from a human donor in a cohort sampled during active COVID-19. Sequencing was carried out using peripheral blood. As DNA, the CDR3 is TGTGCCAGCAGCTTATTGTATCGGGGACAGGGGCCTGGGGCCAACGTCCTGACTTTC. It encodes CASSLLYRGQGPGANVLTF.